A single sample gave rise to the 23 T cell receptor beta chains below, sequenced in a study of prognosis after radiotherapy for stage I lung cancer. TCR beta CDR3 amplification from genomic DNA was performed by two-round multiplex PCR. It was primers specific to each TRBV and TRBJ gene that first-round PCR used. TCRdb re-derived calls from the multiplex PCR reads in MiXCR, one entry per CDR3 protein. Found here are under 25,000 distinct CDR3 sequences, approximately 46% of them singletons; the top ten hold over 25%. Here the sequenced sample was PBMCs, taken before or after stereotactic body radiation therapy (not recorded which). The receptors come from a donor aged 50 or older with non-small cell lung cancer.

This clonotype was seen ten or more times. The CDR3 reads CASSSGDGTDTQYF. CDR3 coding DNA: TGTGCCAGTAGTTCAGGGGATGGCACAGATACGCAGTATTTT. V is TRBV19 and J is TRBJ2-3, with D possibly TRBD1 on 6 matching bases. Trimming left V 5 bases short and J 1 base short, with 10 bases between. Germline V gene data show CDR1 as LNHDA and CDR2 as SQIVND (reference sequence). The CDR3 length is 14 residues.

This clonotype was detected only once. This chain links TRBV19 with TRBJ2-1, with TRBD1 matching over 10 bases. Germline loops: CDR1 LNHDA, CDR2 SQIVND (reference sequence). V shed 5 bases and J 5 bases; nucleotides not matched to a gene: 12. The CDR3 is made up of 17 amino acids. CDR3 DNA sequence: TGTGCCAGTAGTTCCCGGGACAGGGGAGGCGGTGACAATGAGCAGTTCTTC. It yields the protein CASSSRDRGGGDNEQFF.

As for this clonotype: A much larger clone lies one base from this, so it may be a read error. The chain uses TRBV10-3 and TRBJ1-2; weak D call: TRBD1 (5 bases). Trimming shortened V by 0 bases and J by 8 bases, and 10 bases separated the two germline ends. This CDR3 region has 13 residues. The germline gives CDR1 ENHRY, CDR2 SYGVKD. The DNA of the CDR3 is TGTGCCATCAGTGAGTCCGTGGGGCAAGGCTACACCTTC. Its translation is CAISESVGQGYTF.

About this clonotype itself: Germline and junction disagree at one end, which may indicate a read error. CDR3 region: CSVTVGASGWEQHF. The CDR3 coding sequence is TGCAGCGTTACCGTCGGGGCTAGCGGGTGGGAGCAGCACTTC. This chain connects TRBV29-1 to TRBJ2-7, with TRBD2 matching over 8 bases. Germline V gene lookup returns CDR1 SQVTM and CDR2 ANQGSEA. The CDR3 has 14 amino acids.

This clonotype appeared many times. The chain recombines TRBV9 with TRBJ1-3; TRBD1 aligns across 10 bases. Per the germline V gene, CDR1 is SGDLS and CDR2 is YYNGEE. V shed 3 bases, J shed 4 bases, and the junction held 4 bases outside the gene matches. The CDR3 length is 15 residues. CDR3 DNA sequence: TGTGCCAGCAGCGAAGGGACAGGGGACGGAAACACCATATATTTT. It encodes CASSEGTGDGNTIYF. Filled out from reference TRBV9 and TRBJ1-3, the complete variable domain reads DSGVTQTPKHLITATGQRVTLRCSPRSGDLSVYWYQQSLDQGLQFLIQYYNGEERAKGNILERFSAQQFPDLHSELNLSSLELGDSALYFCASSEGTGDGNTIYFGEGSWLTVV.

This clonotype was observed at least ten times. The rearrangement joins TRBV3-1 to TRBJ2-1; perhaps TRBD1 as D (6 bases). This CDR3 comprises 13 residues. CDR1 and CDR2 from the germline V gene are LGHDT and YNNKEL (reference sequence). V was shortened by 5 bases and J by 7 bases, with 12 bases between the two germline ends. CDR3 sequence: CASSSARGNEQFF. In DNA form, the CDR3 reads TGTGCCAGCAGCTCCGCGAGGGGGAATGAGCAGTTCTTC.

The chain carries TRBV5-1 and TRBJ1-1; maybe TRBD1 (5 bases). Germline CDR1 SGHRS, CDR2 YFSETQ. The CDR3 runs 14 residues. V lost 4 bases to trimming and J lost 8 bases, with 18 bases between them. In nucleotides, the CDR3 is TGCGCCAGCAGCGTATCCCCCAGGGCACGGGAAGCTTTCTTT. Amino acids: CASSVSPRAREAFF.

V is TRBV13 and J is TRBJ2-3; D is unclear. The CDR3 has 15 residues. V shed 3 bases and J shed 2 bases, with 12 bases lying between them. In germline, CDR1 is PRHDT, CDR2 FYEKMQ (reference sequence). The DNA of the CDR3 is TGTGCCAGCAGCTTCGGCCAGGCTATCACAGATACGCAGTATTTT. Translation gives CASSFGQAITDTQYF.

This clonotype counts as medium-sized. The genes are TRBV28 and TRBJ2-1; the match to TRBD2 covers 7 bases. The CDR3 totals 14 residues. Germline-derived CDR1 and CDR2 are MDHEN and SYDVKM. J gave up 9 bases and V 5 bases, and 10 bases lay outside the gene matches. The CDR3 region is CASSKGLEATEQFF. The DNA of the CDR3 is TGTGCCAGCAGTAAAGGACTAGAAGCCACTGAGCAGTTCTTC.

This clonotype was observed many times. The V gene is TRBV7-9, the J gene TRBJ2-5, with 8 bases fitting TRBD1. The CDR3 runs to 15 residues. Germline trimming cut 5 bases from V and 3 bases from J; bases unmatched to any gene: 8. The V gene's germline CDR1 is SEHNR and CDR2 FQNEAQ (reference sequence). The CDR3 is CASSPRQGTKETQYF. CDR3 bases: TGTGCCAGCAGCCCCCGACAGGGGACCAAAGAGACCCAGTACTTC.

The rearrangement uses TRBV30 and TRBJ2-7, with a weak D call TRBD1 (5 bases). The CDR3 is made up of 13 amino acids. Germline lookup yields CDR1 GTSNPN and CDR2 SVGIG (reference sequence). Trimming took off 4 bases at V and 4 bases at J, with 14 bases between the two ends. The CDR3, as DNA: TGTGCCTGGAACCCAGGGATCGATTACGAGCAGTACTTC. Amino acids: CAWNPGIDYEQYF.

This clonotype was seen many times. The V call is TRBV27, the J call TRBJ2-1, with 8 nucleotides matching TRBD1. There are 14 residues in the CDR3. The V gene's germline CDR1 is MNHEY and CDR2 SMNVEV (reference sequence). The V segment lost 5 bases and the J segment 10 bases; nucleotides outside the gene matches: 10. CDR3 nucleotide sequence: TGTGCCAGCAGTACCCAGGGGGCAGGAGGAGAGCAGTTCTTC. This gives the protein CASSTQGAGGEQFF.

In this sample, this clonotype is medium-sized (0.01 to 0.1%). The gene calls are TRBV6-2 or TRBV6-3 and TRBJ2-7; 7 nucleotides agree with TRBD1. CDR1 and CDR2 from the germline V gene are MNHEY and SVGEGT. J gave up 3 bases and V 0 bases, and 14 bases lay outside the gene matches. The CDR3 loop spans 18 amino acids. In nucleotides, the CDR3 is TGTGCCAGCAGTTACTCGAGGGCAGGGGGTTTATCAGGCTACGAGCAGTACTTC. Translated, it gives CASSYSRAGGLSGYEQYF.

This clonotype was recorded a few times. This could be a read error, since a much larger clone is one nucleotide away. The chain uses TRBV28 and TRBJ2-7; D gene ambiguous. CDR1 and CDR2 (germline): MDHEN, SYDVKM. The CDR3 extends over 8 amino acids. Trimming removed 11 bases from V and 7 bases from J, with 6 bases in between. The CDR3: CAPLEQYF. CDR3 nucleotides: TGTGCCCCTTTGGAGCAGTACTTC.

Worth noting for this clonotype: A read error is likely here: a far larger clone is one base away. DNA for the CDR3: TGTGCCTGGAGCCTGGACAGGGTGAATTCACCCCTCCACTTT. Its translation: CAWSLDRVNSPLHF. The gene calls are TRBV30 and TRBJ1-4; TRBD1 matches 8 bases. The J call may be incorrect, as the DNA end agrees better with TRBJ1-6. This CDR3 is built from 14 residues. Germline lookup yields CDR1 GTSNPN and CDR2 SVGIG (reference sequence).

V and J are TRBV20-1 and TRBJ2-7, with 9 positions matching TRBD2. The V and J ends lost 6 bases and 2 bases, in that order; junction bases with no gene match: 14. The CDR3 runs to 16 residues. CDR1 and CDR2 from the germline V gene are DFQATT and SNEGSKA (reference sequence). CDR3 nucleotide sequence: TGCAGTGCCAGCAGCCCCCGGACTAGCGTTCCCTACGAGCAGTACTTC. Its protein is CSASSPRTSVPYEQYF.

This clonotype occurred many times. The rearrangement joins TRBV20-1 to TRBJ2-7, with D perhaps matching TRBD2 (5 bases). The V and J ends lost 4 bases and 6 bases respectively, with 10 bases between them. The length of the CDR3 is 11 residues. CDR1 and CDR2 (germline): DFQATT, SNEGSKA (reference sequence). The CDR3 coding sequence is TGCAGTGCTACGGACTGGCGCGAGCAGTACTTC. Translating gives CSATDWREQYF.

This clonotype was seen at least ten times. The chain uses TRBV20-1 and TRBJ2-5; tentative D call: TRBD1 (5 bases). The CDR3 length is 13 residues. The V gene's germline CDR1 is DFQATT and CDR2 SNEGSKA (reference sequence). V lost 3 bases, J lost 3 bases, and 11 bases lay in between. The CDR3 DNA reads as TGCAGTGCTAGTCGCGAGGACAAAGAGACCCAGTACTTC. This codes for CSASREDKETQYF.

This clonotype has a count of ten or more. The chain employs TRBV20-1 and TRBJ1-5; the D gene is possibly TRBD1 (5 bases). The CDR3 spans 17 residues. With 0 bases removed from V and 6 bases from J, the gap between germline ends came to 21 bases. Germline V gene data show CDR1 as DFQATT and CDR2 as SNEGSKA (reference sequence). In nucleotides, the CDR3 is TGCAGTGCTAGAGAGCACCTGGGAGGGGCCGAGATTCAGCCCCAGCATTTT. Its protein is CSAREHLGGAEIQPQHF.

The chain links TRBV24-1 to TRBJ1-2; perhaps TRBD1 as D (5 bases). Trimming took 5 bases from V and 12 from J, leaving 12 bases between them. The CDR3 contains 11 residues. Germline V lookup: CDR1 KGHDR, CDR2 SFDVKD. CDR3 sequence: CATSGREVHTF. In nucleotides, the CDR3 is TGTGCCACCAGTGGCAGGGAAGTCCACACCTTC.

This clonotype occurred once. This chain links TRBV28 with TRBJ1-5; 9 bases align to TRBD1. Unmatched junction bases numbered 5, after V lost 6 bases and J lost 2 bases. Germline values: CDR1 MDHEN, CDR2 SYDVKM. The CDR3 totals 15 residues. This CDR3 is CASSLGDRGNQPQHF. The DNA for the CDR3 is TGTGCCAGCAGCCTGGGGGACAGGGGCAATCAGCCCCAGCATTTT. Full variable domain (rest looked up from reference TRBV28 and TRBJ1-5): DVKVTQSSRYLVKRTGEKVFLECVQDMDHENMFWYRQDPGLGLRLIYFSYDVKMKEKGDIPEGYSVSREKKERFSLILESASTNQTSMYLCASSLGDRGNQPQHFGDGTRLSIL.

The genes are TRBV7-2 and TRBJ2-1, with D perhaps matching TRBD2 (6 bases). The CDR3 spans 13 residues. Deletions cut 3 bases from V and 4 bases from J, with 7 bases between. CDR1 SGHTA and CDR2 FQGNSA come from the germline V gene. The CDR3 nucleotides read TGTGCCAGCAGCTTCGCGGGGTACAATGAGCAGTTCTTC. Translation: CASSFAGYNEQFF.

The chain employs TRBV6-2 or TRBV6-3 and TRBJ1-5; TRBD1 matches 12 bases. CDR1 MNHEY and CDR2 SVGEGT come from the germline V gene. The V and J ends lost 2 bases and 10 bases, in that order; junction bases with no gene match: 6. This CDR3 has 15 amino acids. The CDR3 loop is CASSYGTGGVHPQHF. The CDR3 DNA follows: TGTGCCAGCAGTTACGGGACAGGGGGCGTCCATCCCCAGCATTTT.